The rows below give T cell receptor beta chains drawn from one sample of a study of breast tumors, draining lymph nodes, adjacent tissues. MiXCR, run by TCRdb on the multiplex PCR reads, gives a single entry per CDR3 protein. The repertoire holds about 130,000 distinct CDR3 sequences, about a fifth seen once, with about 2.6% in the top ten. Sequences were obtained from axillary lymph node tissue. The receptors stem from a female donor with breast cancer. Some clones in this sample may be carry-over from other donors' samples. Both conserved end residues are part of each CDR3.

J,V,CDR3
TRBJ2-1,TRBV4-3,CASSQGLMTDNEQFF
TRBJ2-1,TRBV20-1,CSARDRLAGGSSEQFF
TRBJ2-5,TRBV6-1,CASSRGGSWETQYF
TRBJ2-7,TRBV3-1,CASSQIGYEQYF
TRBJ2-1,TRBV6-5,CASSRLASNEQFF
TRBJ2-7,TRBV5-6,CASSSPLAGAREQYF
TRBJ1-5,TRBV19,CASSGGDQPQHF
TRBJ1-4,TRBV6-5,CASSYSGGQAEKLFF
TRBJ2-3,TRBV28,CASSSPRDSGRDTDTQYF
TRBJ1-6,TRBV14,CASSQRDYNSPLHF
TRBJ2-7,TRBV20-1,CSARGEDFYEQYF
TRBJ1-2,TRBV7-2,CASSSRQGYGYTF
TRBJ2-7,TRBV4-1,CASSRPGYEQYF
TRBJ2-5,TRBV20-1,CSAHTGGQETQYF
TRBJ2-5,TRBV5-5,CASSSGLIGETQYF
TRBJ1-6,TRBV28,CASSGTPLLTDYNSPLHF
TRBJ2-5,TRBV10-2,CASSESRVYQETQYF
TRBJ1-5,TRBV19,CVSRGSNQPQHF
TRBJ2-7,TRBV25-1,CASSAVGTPDNEQYF
TRBJ2-3,TRBV29-1,CSVGTGIDTQYF
TRBJ2-5,TRBV5-4,CASSSRYERKETQYF
TRBJ1-5,TRBV19,CASSIATAFSNQPQHF
TRBJ2-1,TRBV6-1,CASSEGGRAYNEQFF
TRBJ1-4,TRBV6-5,CASGRQGGEKLFF
TRBJ2-7,TRBV2,CASTGTSGASYEQYF
TRBJ2-3,TRBV24-1,CATSDRDRPTDTQYF
TRBJ1-5,TRBV6-2/TRBV6-3,CASSTPRQGINQPQHF
TRBJ2-3,TRBV24-1,CATSVRQGATDTQYF
TRBJ1-4,TRBV10-3,CAISATGAAEKLFF
TRBJ2-5,TRBV7-2,CASSTGPTETQYF
TRBJ2-1,TRBV28,CASSPLGGQARDEQFF
TRBJ2-7,TRBV15,CATSRDLSYEQYF
TRBJ2-7,TRBV6-6,CASSFEGGWQYF
TRBJ2-2,TRBV5-1,CASSLLGPRSGELFF
TRBJ2-5,TRBV19,CASSNRDRGRETQYF
TRBJ2-7,TRBV7-2,CASRTGGSGHEQYF
TRBJ2-5,TRBV11-2,CASSLDGLVGETQYF
TRBJ1-1,TRBV20-1,CSALRMNTEAFF
TRBJ2-7,TRBV2,CASKAGGTNEQYF
TRBJ2-1,TRBV5-6,CASSLPLGTGIRSYNEQFF
TRBJ2-4,TRBV5-6,CASSLLAGLAKNIQYF
TRBJ2-7,TRBV7-8,CASSLGSQGVLFYEQYF
TRBJ2-1,TRBV9,CASSVRDYSYNEQFF
TRBJ2-3,TRBV5-4,CASSFPGLGRDTQYF
TRBJ2-2,TRBV7-2,CASTPGLLGHTGELFF
TRBJ2-7,TRBV12-3/TRBV12-4,CASSRSVYEQYF
TRBJ2-5,TRBV7-9,CASSPRQGRGGQETQYF
TRBJ1-2,TRBV6-2/TRBV6-3,CASTKSGTGSRYGYTF
TRBJ2-1,TRBV7-2,CASSSNSGRAYNEQFF
TRBJ2-7,TRBV20-1,CSARLSGSYEQYF
TRBJ2-7,TRBV28,CASSSAGETHYEQYF
TRBJ1-2,TRBV15,CATSVRDAYGYTF
TRBJ2-3,TRBV7-3,CASSLSITDTQYF
TRBJ2-6,TRBV2,CASTLGANVLTF
TRBJ1-4,TRBV28,CASSGGAAATNEKLFF
TRBJ2-1,TRBV4-1,CASSQGLAGGPTYNEQFF
TRBJ2-3,TRBV24-1,CATGGTRLDTQYF
TRBJ2-1,TRBV20-1,CSAKASMGTFNEQFF